This paragraph covers one T cell receptor (beta chain) sequence. Antigen: not known. The sample is drawn from a study of T cell responses to AZD1222 COVID-19 vaccine. Study context: Timing groups of about 4 and about 12 weeks for second doses were pooled. Study-wide points: An increase in Spike-specific TCR breadth and depth was observed after two AZD1222 doses. Donors were largely white British and mainly female; clonal diversity was possibly underestimated. Unmutated variant regions are reportedly the target of nearly half of TCRs that are spike-specific.

Trimming shortened V by 6 bases and J by 0 bases, and 5 bases separated the two germline ends. This CDR3 is built from 12 residues. Germline-derived CDR1 and CDR2 are SNHLY and FYNNEI. Data came from immunoSEQ multiplex PCR; TCRdb stores just in-frame clones and leaves some out. The table records over 100,000 clones, roughly nine tenths of them present only once. The sample here was peripheral blood, taken on day 0 of AZD1222 vaccination. The V call is TRBV2, the J call TRBJ2-5; D gene ambiguous. The TCR originated in an adult in good health. The CDR3 bases are TGTGCCAGCAGACAGTACCAAGAGACCCAGTACTTC. Translating it yields CASRQYQETQYF.